Sequencing of this T cell receptor (beta chain) was carried out in a study of CD8 T cells in Susac syndrome (dated by TCRdb to between 2018 and 2021). Describing the broader study: Repertoire sequencing was used to test whether CD8+ T cell activation and differentiation in Susac syndrome was antigen driven. What the research found in general, with its limitations: The number of individuals in the TCR sequencing and HLA analysis was recognized as being relatively small.

Peripheral blood CD8+ and CD4+ T cells from healthy donors, Susac syndrome patients and multiple sclerosis patients were profiled using high-throughput TCR beta sequencing. Healthy donors were included as age- and sex-matched controls. Bulk CD8+ and CD4+ T cells were purified by magnetic negative isolation, while CD8+ TEMRA cells were enriched using FACS. Blood was drawn into EDTA tubes, processed within 24 hours, and PBMCs were isolated by density gradient centrifugation. PBMCs destined for TCR sequencing were cryopreserved in liquid nitrogen and later thawed in a 37 °C water bath. The sorted or isolated CD4+, CD8+ and CD8+ TEMRA cells reached a purity of at least 90%. About this clonotype: Its antigen is currently not known. Nothing much larger sits one base from this clone, and base qualities are not available.

The germline ends are 13 bases apart after V is trimmed by 4 bases and J by 7 bases. From cysteine to phenylalanine, the CDR3 is 13 amino acids long. Only CDR3 DNA is held: 39 bases, read in frame from base 1. Taken from the germline V gene (reference sequence), the CDR1 and CDR2 loops are DFQATT and SNEGSKA. RNA was extracted using the RNeasy kit, and roughly 0.5 to 1 ug of the RNA was reverse transcribed with random hexamers. The immunoSEQ multiplex PCR assay, which covers 54 Vbeta and 13 Jbeta segments, was used to amplify TCR beta CDR3 regions. PCR amplification bias was corrected by using a synthetic template baseline for primer optimization and computational correction. For the original study's pipeline: Reads were assigned to V, D and J genes according to IMGT and analyzed in immunoSEQ Analyzer, with only productive sequences retained. Clonality was computed as one minus Shannon entropy normalized by log2 of the number of productive unique sequences. For each patient and control, public and private clones were evaluated within the 100 most prevalent clones. Clones were defined as Susac-specific when absent from the healthy and MS cohorts, from roughly 1,100 published viral clones and from other ImmuneACCESS disease sequences. The public sequencing data were trimmed at Q25 with fastp and processed into clonotypes with MiXCR by TCRdb, which kept only in-frame beta chains. All rows with the same CDR3 protein become a single entry with the most common DNA and genes. What appears here as the V and J calls and clone size reflects TCRdb's work, not the paper's. In all, the sample holds about 120,000 distinct CDR3 sequences, and roughly 94% of those were seen once. Jointly, the top ten make up roughly 0.092% of the sample.

The V and J segments used are TRBV20-1 and TRBJ1-4; the D region possibly corresponds to TRBD1 (5 bases align). This TCR was recovered from a human donor in good health. The sample comprised CD4+ T cells from PBMCs. In nucleotides, the sequence is TGCAGTGCTAAGGACATCCTTGGTGAAAAACTGTTTTTT. Its translation reads: CSAKDILGEKLFF.